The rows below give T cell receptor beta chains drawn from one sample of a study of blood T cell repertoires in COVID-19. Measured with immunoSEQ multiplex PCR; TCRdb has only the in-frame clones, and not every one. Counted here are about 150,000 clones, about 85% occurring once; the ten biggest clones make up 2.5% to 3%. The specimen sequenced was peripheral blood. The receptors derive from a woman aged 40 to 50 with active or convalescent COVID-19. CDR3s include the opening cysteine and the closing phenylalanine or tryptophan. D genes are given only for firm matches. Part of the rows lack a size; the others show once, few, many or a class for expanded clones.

CDR3: CASSVGLSGTEEQFF
DNA: TGTGCCAGCAGCGTAGGTCTTAGCGGGACAGAGGAGCAGTTCTTC
J: TRBJ2-1
D: -
V: TRBV9
size: -

CDR3: CASSLDGDTEAFF
DNA: TGTGCCAGCAGTTTAGACGGAGACACTGAAGCTTTCTTT
J: TRBJ1-1
D: -
V: TRBV27
size: -

CDR3: CASSYRGQGSQPQHF
DNA: TGTGCCAGCAGTTACCGGGGACAGGGGAGTCAGCCCCAGCATTTT
J: TRBJ1-5
D: TRBD1
V: TRBV6-2/TRBV6-3
size: -

CDR3: CASSLETDTEAFF
DNA: TGTGCCAGCAGTTTAGAAACTGACACTGAAGCTTTCTTT
J: TRBJ1-1
D: -
V: TRBV27
size: -

CDR3: CASSRRVWGDRDSYNEQFF
DNA: TGTGCCAGCAGCAGACGGGTTTGGGGGGACCGGGACTCCTACAATGAGCAGTTCTTC
J: TRBJ2-1
D: -
V: TRBV7-9
size: -

CDR3: CASSPGADTQYF
DNA: TGTGCCAGCAGCCCCGGGGCAGATACGCAGTATTTT
J: TRBJ2-3
D: -
V: TRBV11-2
size: -

CDR3: CATSDLYRGERETQYF
DNA: TGTGCCACCAGTGATTTGTACAGGGGGGAGCGGGAGACCCAGTACTTC
J: TRBJ2-5
D: TRBD1
V: TRBV24-1
size: -

CDR3: CASSKDRGGDEQYF
DNA: TGTGCCAGCAGCAAGGACAGGGGAGGCGACGAGCAGTACTTC
J: TRBJ2-7
D: TRBD1
V: TRBV11-3
size: -

CDR3: CATSRDQRGHNEQFF
DNA: TGTGCCACCAGCAGAGATCAAAGGGGCCACAATGAGCAGTTCTTC
J: TRBJ2-1
D: -
V: TRBV15
size: -

CDR3: CASSLAGAGGETQYF
DNA: TGTGCCAGCAGCTTAGCGGGGGCTGGAGGAGAGACCCAGTACTTC
J: TRBJ2-5
D: -
V: TRBV7-9
size: -

CDR3: CATSETATGAGHYGYTF
DNA: TGTGCCACCAGTGAGACCGCTACTGGGGCAGGCCACTATGGCTACACCTTC
J: TRBJ1-2
D: -
V: TRBV24-1
size: -

CDR3: CASSWDRGQETQYF
DNA: TGCGCCAGCAGCTGGGACAGGGGCCAAGAGACCCAGTACTTC
J: TRBJ2-5
D: TRBD1
V: TRBV5-1
size: -

CDR3: CSVHGQGGMNTEAFF
DNA: TGCAGCGTTCACGGACAGGGGGGGATGAACACTGAAGCTTTCTTT
J: TRBJ1-1
D: TRBD1
V: TRBV29-1
size: -

CDR3: CASSRTSAPPYNEQFF
DNA: TGTGCCAGTAGCCGAACTAGCGCTCCCCCTTACAATGAGCAGTTCTTC
J: TRBJ2-1
D: TRBD2
V: TRBV19
size: once

CDR3: CASSQDAVSNTEAFF
DNA: TGCGCCAGCAGCCAAGATGCGGTATCGAACACTGAAGCTTTCTTT
J: TRBJ1-1
D: -
V: TRBV4-3
size: -

CDR3: CASSFGTELRRQYF
DNA: TGTGCCAGCAGCTTCGGGACTGAACTTCGAAGGCAGTATTTT
J: TRBJ2-3
D: -
V: TRBV5-4
size: once

CDR3: CASSFPDRAEQYF
DNA: TGTGCCAGCAGTTTCCCAGACAGGGCCGAGCAGTACTTC
J: TRBJ2-7
D: TRBD1
V: TRBV27
size: -

CDR3: CASSPGEGGSTEAFF
DNA: TGTGCCAGCAGCCCAGGGGAGGGGGGGAGCACTGAAGCTTTCTTT
J: TRBJ1-1
D: -
V: TRBV4-2
size: -

CDR3: CSASRTGATEAFF
DNA: TGCAGTGCTAGTCGAACAGGGGCCACTGAAGCTTTCTTT
J: TRBJ1-1
D: TRBD1
V: TRBV20-1
size: -

CDR3: CASSLGQGAYEQYF
DNA: TGTGCCAGCAGTTTAGGTCAGGGGGCCTACGAGCAGTACTTC
J: TRBJ2-7
D: TRBD1
V: TRBV28
size: -

CDR3: CASSSRQISSYEQYF
DNA: TGTGCCAGCAGTTCCAGACAGATTAGCTCCTACGAGCAGTACTTC
J: TRBJ2-7
D: -
V: TRBV27
size: -

CDR3: CASSSRQGSSQPQHF
DNA: TGTGCCAGCAGCTCGAGACAGGGATCTAGTCAGCCCCAGCATTTT
J: TRBJ1-5
D: TRBD1
V: TRBV7-2
size: few

CDR3: CASSQEATRTGNYNSPLHF
DNA: TGTGCCAGCAGCCAAGAGGCCACCCGGACAGGGAATTATAATTCACCCCTCCACTTT
J: TRBJ1-6
D: TRBD1
V: TRBV4-2
size: -

CDR3: CASSETLQGRSGGYTF
DNA: TGTGCCAGCAGTGAAACGCTTCAGGGCCGTTCGGGTGGCTACACCTTC
J: TRBJ1-2
D: -
V: TRBV6-1
size: -

CDR3: CASSLGAGNTEAFF
DNA: TGCGCCAGCAGCTTGGGGGCAGGGAACACTGAAGCTTTCTTT
J: TRBJ1-1
D: -
V: TRBV5-1
size: -

CDR3: CASSPRERPNYGYTF
DNA: TGTGCCAGCTCACCACGGGAGCGGCCGAACTATGGCTACACCTTC
J: TRBJ1-2
D: -
V: TRBV18
size: -